Presented here are 20 T cell receptor beta chains from one specimen sequenced in a study of radiation and T cells in renal cell carcinoma. Profiling relied on immunoSEQ multiplex PCR, and the TCRdb table lists in-frame clones only, not all of them. The sample records roughly 58,000 clones, over 65% being singletons. Described time point: blood 4 weeks post-SBRT, at nephrectomy. Treatment specified: 15 Gy SBRT to primary tumor, nephrectomy 4 weeks later. Sequencing used blood, obtained from a patient whose treatment included radiotherapy and nephrectomy. The receptors shown here come from a man in his 60s with renal cell carcinoma.

V usage is TRBV12-5 and J usage is TRBJ1-5, with 8 bases lining up with TRBD1. With V trimmed by 6 bases and J by 4 bases, 20 bases remained unmatched. The germline CDR1 and CDR2 sequences are LGHNT and FRNRAP. The CDR3 covers 19 residues. The CDR3 region has the DNA TGTGCTAGTGGCTCCATCCTGACTCAGGGGGCATCTCTAAATCAGCCCCAGCATTTT. It is translated as CASGSILTQGASLNQPQHF. Using reference TRBV12-5 and TRBJ1-5 for the parts outside the CDR3, the full variable domain is DARVTQTPRHKVTEMGQEVTMRCQPILGHNTVFWYRQTMMQGLELLAYFRNRAPLDDSGMPKDRFSAEMPDATLATLKIQPSEPRDSAVYFCASGSILTQGASLNQPQHFGDGTRLSIL.

This clone has only one observation. The chain is built from TRBV23-1 and TRBJ2-5; 11 bases map to TRBD2. TRBV23-1 is an open reading frame, and its role is uncertain. CDR3 size: 16 residues. The J segment lost 2 bases and the V segment lost 0 bases, leaving 2 bases of the junction unmatched. CDR3 coding DNA: TGCGCCAGCAGTCAATCGACTAGCGGGGAACAAGAGACCCAGTACTTC. This gives the protein CASSQSTSGEQETQYF.

The chain recombines TRBV4-3 with TRBJ2-3, with D perhaps matching TRBD2 (7 bases). Trimming removed 2 bases at V and 4 bases at J, with 13 bases between. The CDR3 has 15 residues. Germline V lookup: CDR1 LGHNA, CDR2 YSLEER. CDR3: CASSQSEGGPDTQYF. CDR3 nucleotides: TGCGCCAGCAGCCAATCGGAGGGGGGGCCAGATACGCAGTATTTT.

The chain recombines TRBV29-1 with TRBJ1-1; D is unclear. The CDR3 consists of 14 residues. CDR1 and CDR2 from the germline V gene are SQVTM and ANQGSEA. V was shortened by 7 bases and J by 0 bases, with 15 bases between the two germline ends. In DNA form, the CDR3 reads TGCAGCGCCCAGTCGCAGCTTTTGAACACTGAAGCTTTCTTT. Encoded protein: CSAQSQLLNTEAFF.

This clone was counted between two and nine times. The chain couples TRBV5-1 to TRBJ2-3; 14 nucleotides line up with TRBD2. The V and J ends lost 0 bases and 8 bases, in that order; junction bases with no gene match: 5. In germline, CDR1 is SGHRS, CDR2 YFSETQ. CDR3 length: 16 residues. As DNA, the CDR3 is TGCGCCAGCAGCTTGGAGGGGACTAGCGGGGGTGCTACGCAGTATTTT. This sequence encodes CASSLEGTSGGATQYF.

DNA of the CDR3: TGTGCCTCCGAGGGTAGCGATTCCTACAATGAGCAGTTCTTC. Protein sequence: CASEGSDSYNEQFF. The chain links TRBV28 to TRBJ2-1; a weak D match, TRBD2 (5 bases). Deletions cut 11 bases from V and 1 base from J, with 15 bases between. CDR3 size: 14 residues. Looked up from germline, CDR1 is MDHEN and CDR2 is SYDVKM.

V and J are TRBV18 and TRBJ2-5; TRBD1 is a possible D gene (6 bases). This CDR3 is built from 15 residues. The V gene lost 3 bases and the J gene lost 4 bases, with 15 bases spanning the gap. The germline V gene has CDR1 KGHSH and CDR2 LQKENI. Written as DNA, the CDR3 is TGTGCCAGCTCACCTGCTTCTGGACAGAGAGAGACCCAGTACTTC. Its translation is CASSPASGQRETQYF.

The chain combines TRBV18 with TRBJ1-1, with D unresolved. Germline assignment: CDR1 KGHSH and CDR2 LQKENI. The CDR3 loop spans 13 amino acids. Trimming took 3 bases from V and 3 from J, leaving 8 bases between them. The CDR3 region is CASSPKRYTEAFF. CDR3 nucleotides: TGTGCCAGCTCACCTAAGCGGTACACTGAAGCTTTCTTT.

This chain uses TRBV18 with TRBJ2-3; 7 bases fit TRBD1. V lost 2 bases and J lost 6; bases outside the gene matches: 5. The CDR3 loop spans 14 amino acids. The germline CDR1 and CDR2 sequences are KGHSH and LQKENI. The CDR3 DNA reads as TGTGCCAGCTCACCAGAGGGGGCGGTCGATACGCAGTATTTT. Protein sequence: CASSPEGAVDTQYF.

This clone was recorded only once. This sequence joins TRBV29-1 and TRBJ2-2; D remains ambiguous. From germline, CDR1 is SQVTM and CDR2 ANQGSEA. V gave up 6 bases and J gave up 0 bases, with 5 bases separating them. This CDR3 has 12 amino acids. CDR3 sequence: CSVDPNTGELFF. The CDR3 DNA follows: TGCAGCGTGGACCCGAACACCGGGGAGCTGTTTTTT.

This chain's CDR3 is CASSLRGTSGETQYF. The CDR3 bases are TGTGCCAGCAGCTTAAGGGGGACTAGTGGAGAGACCCAGTACTTC. The rearrangement joins TRBV7-9 to TRBJ2-5; 8 nucleotides agree with TRBD2. Trimming at V came to 2 bases and at J to 4 bases, leaving 6 bases not matched to a gene. The germline V gene encodes CDR1 SEHNR and CDR2 FQNEAQ (reference sequence). This CDR3 is 15 amino acids long.

This clone was counted between two and nine times. The rearrangement joins TRBV27 to TRBJ1-4; D gene uncertain. V lost 2 bases to trimming and J lost 6 bases, with 7 bases between them. CDR1 and CDR2 (germline): MNHEY, SMNVEV (reference sequence). This CDR3 is 13 amino acids long. In nucleotides, the CDR3 is TGTGCCAGCAGTTTAGGGAGAGATGAAAAACTGTTTTTT. It encodes CASSLGRDEKLFF.

V is TRBV7-3 and J is TRBJ2-2, with D unclear. Per the germline V gene, CDR1 is SGHTA and CDR2 is FQGTGA. The V gene lost 5 bases and the J gene lost 5 bases, with 9 bases spanning the gap. CDR3 size: 13 residues. The CDR3 sequence is CASSPRFTGELFF. CDR3 sequence (DNA): TGTGCCAGCAGCCCTCGATTTACCGGGGAGCTGTTTTTT.

This clone is a singleton in its sample. The chain uses TRBV5-8 and TRBJ1-1, with 8 bases matching TRBD1. The CDR3 consists of 15 residues. V lost 4 bases and J lost 6; bases outside the gene matches: 11. Germline V gene lookup returns CDR1 SGHTS and CDR2 YDEGEE. The CDR3: CASSPHTGGRAEAFF. The CDR3 DNA reads as TGTGCCAGCAGCCCGCATACAGGGGGTCGAGCTGAAGCTTTCTTT.

This clone was seen a handful of times. V usage is TRBV10-3 and J usage is TRBJ2-6; no definite D call. The CDR3 is 16 residues long. Germline lookup yields CDR1 ENHRY and CDR2 SYGVKD. Trimming took 8 bases from V and 0 from J, leaving 14 bases between them. Here the CDR3 reads CAIPGPPVSGANVLTF. The DNA for the CDR3 is TGTGCCATCCCCGGACCCCCAGTCTCTGGGGCCAACGTCCTGACTTTC.

A few counts support this clone. The chain carries TRBV18 and TRBJ1-2; TRBD1 matches 8 bases. This CDR3 comprises 13 residues. The germline CDR1 and CDR2 sequences are KGHSH and LQKENI. V lost 0 bases, J lost 14 bases, and 8 bases stayed unmatched. The CDR3 protein is CASSPPPPRGLTF. The CDR3 coding sequence is TGTGCCAGCTCACCACCGCCCCCCAGGGGGCTTACCTTC. Full variable domain (rest looked up from reference TRBV18 and TRBJ1-2): NAGVMQNPRHLVRRRGQEARLRCSPMKGHSHVYWYRQLPEEGLKFMVYLQKENIIDESGMPKERFSAEFPKEGPSILRIQQVVRGDSAAYFCASSPPPPRGLTFGSGTRLTVV.

The V gene is TRBV5-1, the J gene TRBJ2-5; TRBD2 aligns across 9 bases. Germline V gene sequence: CDR1 SGHRS, CDR2 YFSETQ. The CDR3 consists of 17 residues. V trimming: 4 bases; J trimming: 1 base; junction bases outside the gene matches: 11. The chain's CDR3 is CASSPGVAGVAQETQYF. CDR3 nucleotides: TGCGCCAGCAGCCCGGGGGTAGCGGGAGTTGCCCAAGAGACCCAGTACTTC.

V gene TRBV7-2 combines with J gene TRBJ2-1; D assignment may be TRBD1 or TRBD2 (6 bases each). This CDR3 has 15 residues. CDR1 and CDR2 from the germline V gene are SGHTA and FQGNSA. V was trimmed by 3 bases and J by 5 bases, leaving 14 bases between them. CDR3 DNA: TGTGCCAGCAGCTTGCCTCGGAGGGGGGACAATGAGCAGTTCTTC. Its protein is CASSLPRRGDNEQFF.

This clone has just a few counts. The chain has TRBV14 and TRBJ1-1, with a tentative D call TRBD1 (6 bases). Trimming shortened V by 0 bases and J by 7 bases, and 9 bases separated the two germline ends. This CDR3 is built from 13 residues. CDR1 is SGHDN and CDR2 is FVKESK in the germline V gene. CDR3 coding DNA: TGTGCCAGCAGCCAAGATCTCAGGGGTGAAGCTTTCTTT. It is translated as CASSQDLRGEAFF.

V usage is TRBV5-1 and J usage is TRBJ2-3, with 13 positions matching TRBD2. V trimming: 3 bases; J trimming: 0 bases; junction bases outside the gene matches: 4. The CDR3 has 17 residues. CDR1 and CDR2 from the germline V gene are SGHRS and YFSETQ. CDR3 loop: CASSYGTSGESTDTQYF. The CDR3 nucleotides read TGCGCCAGCAGCTATGGGACTAGCGGGGAAAGCACAGATACGCAGTATTTT.